This TCR beta chain is drawn from a study of metastatic and nonmetastatic thyroid tumors. The germline CDR1 and CDR2 sequences are SGHRS and YFSETQ. This CDR3 region has 15 residues. With 0 bases clipped from V and 4 bases from J, the junction kept 4 bases outside the gene matches. By share, this clone counts as medium-sized (0.01 to 0.1%). No treatment of any kind had been given to any patient before thyroid surgery. TCRdb recomputed clones from the PCR reads via MiXCR. Of roughly 14,000 clones in the sample, 31% are singletons; the top ten hold more than 9%. The chain employs TRBV5-1 and TRBJ1-3; the match to TRBD1 covers 7 bases. Source material: blood. The TCR was taken from a female donor with papillary thyroid cancer or a benign thyroid nodule (not recorded which). Some clones in this sample may be carry-over from other donors' samples. The CDR3: CASSLGQGAGNTIYF. In DNA, the CDR3 is TGCGCCAGCAGCTTGGGACAGGGCGCCGGAAACACCATATATTTT.